The 23 T cell receptor beta chains reported below all come from one sample, sequenced in a study of shared clonotypes between healthy human individuals. TCRdb's table, derived via immunoSEQ multiplex PCR, lists solely in-frame clones and lacks some. The sample holds 850,000 to 1,100,000 clones; 60% to 80% are singletons and the top ten take over 0.8%. The sequencing input was memory CD4+ T cells from PBMCs. Subset described: CD45RA-negative fraction. The source of these receptors is a man between 18 and 35 years old in good health. Some clones in this sample may be carry-over from other donors' samples.

The V gene is TRBV20-1, the J gene TRBJ2-4, with 7 nucleotides matching TRBD1. V gave up 6 bases and J gave up 13 bases; unmatched junction bases: 9. Germline CDR1 and CDR2: DFQATT and SNEGSKA (reference sequence). This CDR3 region has 11 residues. The CDR3 DNA reads as TGCAGTGCGCAGACAGGGAATAGACAGTACTTC. Its translation is CSAQTGNRQYF.

The CDR3 loop is CAISEDRDSRYEQYF. CDR3 in DNA: TGTGCCATCAGTGAGGACCGGGACTCCCGCTACGAGCAGTACTTC. The chain couples TRBV10-3 to TRBJ2-7, with TRBD2 as a possible D gene (6 bases). Germline-derived CDR1 and CDR2 are ENHRY and SYGVKD. The CDR3 covers 15 residues. V dropped 2 bases and J dropped 3 bases, with 14 bases sitting between them.

The genes are TRBV11-2 and TRBJ2-6, with D perhaps TRBD1 or TRBD2 (6 bases each). Germline-derived CDR1 and CDR2 are SGHAT and FQNNGV. The CDR3 is 17 amino acids. V was shortened by 5 bases and J by 2 bases, with 16 bases between the two germline ends. The CDR3 region is CASSHPGARAGANVLTF. CDR3 DNA: TGTGCCAGCAGCCACCCGGGGGCGCGGGCTGGGGCCAACGTCCTGACTTTC.

V is TRBV9 and J is TRBJ2-1; no firm D call. This CDR3 has 13 residues. V lost 3 bases, J lost 4 bases, and 8 bases lay in between. CDR1 is SGDLS and CDR2 is YYNGEE in the germline V gene. CDR3 in amino acids: CASSATVYNEQFF. CDR3 DNA: TGTGCCAGCAGCGCAACGGTATACAATGAGCAGTTCTTC. Based on the CDR3 plus reference TRBV9 and TRBJ2-1, the full variable domain is DSGVTQTPKHLITATGQRVTLRCSPRSGDLSVYWYQQSLDQGLQFLIQYYNGEERAKGNILERFSAQQFPDLHSELNLSSLELGDSALYFCASSATVYNEQFFGPGTRLTVL.

V gene TRBV29-1 combines with J gene TRBJ2-1; 16 bases agree with TRBD2. Germline V lookup: CDR1 SQVTM, CDR2 ANQGSEA. J gave up 5 bases and V 6 bases, and 10 bases lay outside the gene matches. The CDR3 sequence is 17 residues long. The CDR3 is CSVGGLAGGPGNNEQFF. In DNA form, the CDR3 reads TGCAGCGTAGGGGGACTAGCGGGAGGGCCAGGCAACAATGAGCAGTTCTTC.

The gene calls are TRBV6-4 and TRBJ2-1; 9 bases are a match to TRBD2. The germline CDR1 and CDR2 sequences are MRHNA and SNTAGT. CDR3 length: 15 amino acids. Trimming at V came to 3 bases and at J to 6 bases, leaving 6 bases not matched to a gene. CDR3 residues: CASSEVAGGPNEQFF. In DNA, the CDR3 is TGTGCCAGCAGTGAAGTGGCGGGAGGGCCCAATGAGCAGTTCTTC.

The chain carries TRBV18 and TRBJ2-1; a possible D gene is TRBD1 (6 bases). This CDR3 contains 14 residues. The V gene's germline CDR1 is KGHSH and CDR2 LQKENI. Trimming removed 3 bases from V and 6 bases from J, with 12 bases in between. The CDR3 is CASSPSGTSNEQFF. CDR3 bases: TGTGCCAGCTCACCTTCCGGGACAAGCAATGAGCAGTTCTTC.

This chain joins TRBV2 and TRBJ1-2, with 8 positions matching TRBD1. After removal of 6 bases from V and 4 bases from J, the junction contained 10 bases not matched to a gene. Germline V gene data show CDR1 as SNHLY and CDR2 as FYNNEI. The CDR3 is made up of 15 amino acids. CDR3 nucleotides: TGTGCCAGCAGCGAAAACCAGGGGGCCGGCTATGGCTACACCTTC. It is translated as CASSENQGAGYGYTF.

The chain joins TRBV10-3 to TRBJ1-2, with no clear D. The CDR3 runs 13 residues. Trimming took off 4 bases at V and 4 bases at J, with 10 bases between the two ends. Germline CDR1 ENHRY, CDR2 SYGVKD. The CDR3 DNA reads as TGTGCCATCAGTGCAGACCGCCTCTATGGCTACACCTTC. Translated, it gives CAISADRLYGYTF.

The DNA of the CDR3 is TGTGCCAGCAGTTTAGGGGCGGGGTACACCGGGGAGCTGTTTTTT. Residues: CASSLGAGYTGELFF. The chain employs TRBV27 and TRBJ2-2, with a weak D call TRBD2 (6 bases). The CDR3 runs 15 residues. The V end was cut by 2 bases, the J end by 3 bases, with 10 bases between. CDR1 and CDR2 from the germline V gene are MNHEY and SMNVEV (reference sequence).

This chain uses TRBV6-6 with TRBJ2-7, with 10 bases lining up with TRBD2. This CDR3 has 15 amino acids. Per the germline V gene, CDR1 is MNHNY and CDR2 is SVGAGI (reference sequence). V shed 2 bases, J shed 6 bases, and the junction held 7 bases outside the gene matches. The CDR3 spells CASSYMASGSSEQYF. The CDR3 nucleotides are TGTGCCAGCAGTTACATGGCTAGCGGGAGTAGCGAGCAGTACTTC.

This chain joins TRBV21-1 and TRBJ2-7. TRBV21-1 counts as a pseudogene. The CDR3 spans 15 residues. The CDR3 reads CASSESGRAALEQYF. Written as DNA, the CDR3 is TGTGCCAGCAGCGAAAGTGGTCGGGCTGCCCTCGAGCAGTACTTC.

The genes are TRBV18 and TRBJ2-7, with 11 bases identical to TRBD2. Trimming cost V 6 bases and J 0 bases; bases outside gene matches: 4. The CDR3 runs 15 residues. Germline CDR1 reads KGHSH; CDR2 reads LQKENI. CDR3 protein: CASSRTSGPSYEQYF. DNA of the CDR3: TGTGCCAGCTCGCGGACTAGCGGGCCCTCCTACGAGCAGTACTTC.

The genes are TRBV30 and TRBJ1-6, with D perhaps matching TRBD1 (5 bases). Germline CDR1 GTSNPN, CDR2 SVGIG (reference sequence). With 4 bases removed from V and 9 bases from J, the gap between germline ends came to 13 bases. The CDR3 extends over 13 amino acids. The CDR3 DNA follows: TGTGCCTGGATCGGGAGTAGGGGTTCACCCCTCCACTTT. It is translated as CAWIGSRGSPLHF. The whole variable domain, filled in from reference TRBV30 and TRBJ1-6, reads SQTIHQWPATLVQPVGSPLSLECTVEGTSNPNLYWYRQAAGRGLQLLFYSVGIGQISSEVPQNLSASRPQDRQFILSSKKLLLSDSGFYLCAWIGSRGSPLHFGNGTRLTVT.

V gene TRBV7-2 combines with J gene TRBJ2-2; possibly TRBD2 for D (6 bases). V was shortened by 0 bases and J by 7 bases, with 6 bases between the two germline ends. The CDR3 is 13 residues long. Germline V gene sequence: CDR1 SGHTA, CDR2 FQGNSA. The CDR3 sequence: CASSLARGGELFF. Written as DNA, the CDR3 is TGTGCCAGCAGCTTAGCGCGGGGCGGGGAGCTGTTTTTT.

The rearrangement links TRBV10-3 to TRBJ2-5, with D perhaps TRBD1 or TRBD2 (5 bases each). Germline V gene lookup returns CDR1 ENHRY and CDR2 SYGVKD. The ends were cut back, 6 bases at V and 5 bases at J, with 16 bases in the middle. This CDR3 has 14 amino acids. CDR3 residues: CAIRGDPTGETQYF. The CDR3 DNA reads TGTGCCATCAGAGGGGACCCTACGGGGGAGACCCAGTACTTC.

The chain couples TRBV11-3 to TRBJ2-1; D uncertain. The CDR3 is 13 amino acids. Germline V gene sequence: CDR1 SGHNT, CDR2 YENEEA. Trimming stripped 0 bases from V and 9 bases from J, with 9 bases between. Here the CDR3 reads CASSLEQFSEQFF. DNA for the CDR3: TGTGCCAGCAGCTTAGAACAGTTCAGTGAGCAGTTCTTC.

The chain is built from TRBV4-2 and TRBJ2-7, with 7 nucleotides matching TRBD1. The CDR3 sequence is 14 residues long. CDR1 LGHNA and CDR2 YNFKEQ come from the germline V gene. Trimming cost V 1 base and J 2 bases; bases outside gene matches: 2. The CDR3, as DNA: TGTGCCAGCAGCCAAGGGCAGGGGGCCTACGAGCAGTACTTC. Its protein is CASSQGQGAYEQYF.

The count of this clone is one. One end of the junction varies from germline; a read error may be responsible. V usage is TRBV7-3 and J usage is TRBJ2-7, with D unresolved. There are 11 residues in the CDR3. CDR1 and CDR2 (germline): SGHTA, FQGTGA. The CDR3 is CASRFGYEQYF. The CDR3 nucleotides read TGTGCCAGCCGCTTTGGGTACGAGCAGTACTTC.

The chain is built from TRBV6-1 and TRBJ1-2; no firm D call. The CDR3 contains 11 residues. V gave up 5 bases and J gave up 7 bases, with 8 bases separating them. From germline, CDR1 is MNHNS and CDR2 SASEGT. The CDR3 coding sequence is TGTGCCAGCAGTCCTTTCGTTGGCTACACCTTC. This sequence encodes CASSPFVGYTF.

The V and J genes are TRBV2 and TRBJ2-7; D is possibly TRBD1 (6 bases). With 7 bases removed from V and 6 bases from J, the gap between germline ends came to 13 bases. This CDR3 comprises 12 residues. CDR1 is SNHLY and CDR2 is FYNNEI in the germline V gene. The CDR3 bases are TGTGCCAGCATGGGCACAGGGCGCGAGCAGTACTTC. Translating gives CASMGTGREQYF.

This sequence joins TRBV2 and TRBJ1-2; 8 bases are a match to TRBD1. The germline V gene encodes CDR1 SNHLY and CDR2 FYNNEI. The CDR3 runs to 12 residues. Losses at the gene ends were 6 bases for V and 8 bases for J; bases not matched to a gene: 5. CDR3 amino acids: CASRTGGLGYTF. DNA for the CDR3: TGTGCCAGCAGAACAGGGGGATTGGGCTACACCTTC.

Only a few counts were recorded for this clone. V and J are TRBV28 and TRBJ1-5, with 8 bases aligning to TRBD1. CDR1 is MDHEN, CDR2 SYDVKM, per germline. Trimming took 6 bases from V and 1 from J; bases not matched to a gene: 2. The CDR3 extends over 14 amino acids. The CDR3 spells CASSRGLSNQPQHF. In DNA, the CDR3 is TGTGCCAGCAGCAGGGGGCTCAGCAATCAGCCCCAGCATTTT. The full variable domain, its missing parts supplied by reference TRBV28 and TRBJ1-5, is DVKVTQSSRYLVKRTGEKVFLECVQDMDHENMFWYRQDPGLGLRLIYFSYDVKMKEKGDIPEGYSVSREKKERFSLILESASTNQTSMYLCASSRGLSNQPQHFGDGTRLSIL.